This entry features one TCR beta chain sequence. The sample originates from a study of CD8+ T cells in alopecia areata. cDNA prepared by RNA extraction and subsequent reverse transcription served as the template for sequencing. The table came from immunoSEQ multiplex PCR; TCRdb's copy has only in-frame clones and leaves some out. Of roughly 200,000 clones in the sample, roughly 60% were seen once. V was cut by 5 bases and J by 0 bases, with 14 bases left in between. CDR1 and CDR2 from the germline V gene are SGHTA and FQGNSA. CDR3 length: 15 residues. The TCR originated in a human donor with alopecia areata. The sample was CD4+ T cells sorted from blood, taken at week 0. This sequence joins TRBV7-2 and TRBJ2-7; TRBD2 might be the D (6 bases). CDR3: CASSVIAASSYEQYF. CDR3 nucleotides: TGTGCCAGCAGCGTAATAGCGGCAAGCTCCTACGAGCAGTACTTC.